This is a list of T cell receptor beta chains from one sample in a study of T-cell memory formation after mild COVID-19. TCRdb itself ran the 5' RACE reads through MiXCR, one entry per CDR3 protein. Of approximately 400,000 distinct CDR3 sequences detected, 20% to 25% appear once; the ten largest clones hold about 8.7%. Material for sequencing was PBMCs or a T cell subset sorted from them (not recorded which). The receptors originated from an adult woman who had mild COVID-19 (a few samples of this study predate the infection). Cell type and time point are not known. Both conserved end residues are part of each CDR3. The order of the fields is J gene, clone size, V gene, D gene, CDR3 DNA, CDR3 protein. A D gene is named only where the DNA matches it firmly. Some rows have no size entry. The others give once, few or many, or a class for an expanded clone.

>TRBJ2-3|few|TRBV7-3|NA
TGTGCCAGCAGCTCCCCCCCCGCTAATACGCAGTATTTT
CASSSPPANTQYF
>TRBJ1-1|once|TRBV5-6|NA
TGTGCCAGCAGCTCGCAGGTAGGGGGACACACTGAAGCTTTCTTT
CASSSQVGGHTEAFF
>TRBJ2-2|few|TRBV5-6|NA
TGTGCCAGCACCAACAGGGTGTTCAACACCGGGGAGCTGTTTTTT
CASTNRVFNTGELFF
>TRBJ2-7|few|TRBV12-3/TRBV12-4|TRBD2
TGTGCCGGCGATCGACTAGCGGAGGGGGGTTGGTACGAGCAGTACTTC
CAGDRLAEGGWYEQYF
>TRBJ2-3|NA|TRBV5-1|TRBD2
TGCGCCAGCAGCTTGGGGGCCCTAGCGGCCACAGATACGCAGTATTTT
CASSLGALAATDTQYF
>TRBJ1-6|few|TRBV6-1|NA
TGTGCCAGCAGTGAAGCGGGCAGGCAGAATAATTCACCCCTCCACTTT
CASSEAGRQNNSPLHF
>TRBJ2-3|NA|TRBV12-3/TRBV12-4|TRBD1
TGTGCCAGCAAAGAGGGGGCAACAGATACGCAGTATTTT
CASKEGATDTQYF
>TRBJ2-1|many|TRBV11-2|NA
TGTGCCAGCAGCTTAGATATCGGCCGTCGGGGTGAGCAGTTCTTC
CASSLDIGRRGEQFF
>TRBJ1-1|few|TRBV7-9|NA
TGTGCCAGCAGCTTAGAGAACAGGAACACTGAAGCTTTCTTT
CASSLENRNTEAFF
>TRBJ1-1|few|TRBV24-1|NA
TGTGCCACCAGTGATTTCCGGACCCTTGAAGCTTTCTTT
CATSDFRTLEAFF
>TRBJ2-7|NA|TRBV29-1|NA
TGCAGCGTGAGATCGGGGCTGAATGAGCTGGAGCAGTACTTC
CSVRSGLNELEQYF
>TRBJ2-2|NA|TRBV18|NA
TGTGCCAGCTCACCAGGGGCCCACACCGGGGAGCTGTTTTTT
CASSPGAHTGELFF
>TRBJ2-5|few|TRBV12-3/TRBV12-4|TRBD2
TGTGCCAGCAGTTCCGGACTAGCGCCAGATGGAGAGACCCAGTACTTC
CASSSGLAPDGETQYF
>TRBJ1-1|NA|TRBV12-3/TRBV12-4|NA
TGTGCCAGCAGTTTTTCCGACCCCGGGGCTGAAGCTTTCTTT
CASSFSDPGAEAFF
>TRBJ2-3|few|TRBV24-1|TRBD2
TGTGCCACCAGTGACGAGCGGGAGGGTGGAGATACGCAGTATTTT
CATSDEREGGDTQYF
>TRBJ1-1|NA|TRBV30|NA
TGTGCCTGGAGCCGACAGGCCGCTGAAGCTTTCTTT
CAWSRQAAEAFF
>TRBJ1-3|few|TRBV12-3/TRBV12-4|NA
TGTGCCACTCGGCCTGTTGGAAACACCATATATTTT
CATRPVGNTIYF
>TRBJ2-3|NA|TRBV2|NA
TGTGCCAGCACCCGAAGAGGAGGAACTAGCACAGATACGCAGTATTTT
CASTRRGGTSTDTQYF
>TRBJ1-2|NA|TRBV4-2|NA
TGTGCCAGCAGCCAAGAGGGGGGCGCGGCGGATGGCTACACCTTC
CASSQEGGAADGYTF
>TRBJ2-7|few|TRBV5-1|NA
TGCGCCAGCAGCGCACAAATATCGGGACATACCTACGAGCAGTACTTC
CASSAQISGHTYEQYF
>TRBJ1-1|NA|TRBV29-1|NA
TGCAGCGTTGAGTATTCGGCCTACCGGAACACTGAAGCTTTCTTT
CSVEYSAYRNTEAFF
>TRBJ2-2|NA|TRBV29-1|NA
TGCAGCGTTGGGCCGAATGGGGCCGCCGGGGAGCTGTTTTTT
CSVGPNGAAGELFF
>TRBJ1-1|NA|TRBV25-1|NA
TGTGCCAGAACCGAGTCGGGGTTGAACACTGAAGCTTTCTTT
CARTESGLNTEAFF
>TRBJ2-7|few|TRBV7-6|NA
TGTGCCAGCAGCTCCTACCTAGGAACGAACTACGAGCAGTACTTC
CASSSYLGTNYEQYF
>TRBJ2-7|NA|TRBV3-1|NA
TGTGCCAGCAGCCAAGTTGGAGAGACCTACGAGCAGTACTTC
CASSQVGETYEQYF
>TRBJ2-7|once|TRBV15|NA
TGTGCCACCAGCAGTAACCAGCGGGCCCTCTACGAGCAGTACTTC
CATSSNQRALYEQYF
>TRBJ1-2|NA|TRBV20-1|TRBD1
TGCAGTGCTAGCGGGACAGGGACCGGCTACACCTTC
CSASGTGTGYTF
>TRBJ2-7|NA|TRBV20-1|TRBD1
TGCAGTGCTAGGGGTGATCTGGGGCAGGGGGTGGCCTACGAGCAGTACTTC
CSARGDLGQGVAYEQYF
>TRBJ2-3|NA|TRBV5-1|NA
TGCGCCAGCAGCGGACGGGTAGGACCGATGGATACGCAGTATTTT
CASSGRVGPMDTQYF
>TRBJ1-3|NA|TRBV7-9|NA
TGTGCCAGCAGATCGGGGGCTGGAAACACCATATATTTT
CASRSGAGNTIYF
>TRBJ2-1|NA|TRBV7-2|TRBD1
TGTGCCAGCAGCTTAGAAGGACAGGGGCACAGCAATGAGCAGTTCTTC
CASSLEGQGHSNEQFF
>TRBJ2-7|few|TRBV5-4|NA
TGTGCCAGCAGCTTGGTCCCCCAGGGGACCTACGAGCAGTACTTC
CASSLVPQGTYEQYF
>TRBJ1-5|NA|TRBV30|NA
TGTGCCTGGAGTCTTAAAACCGGGAAAACCAATCAGCCCCAGCATTTT
CAWSLKTGKTNQPQHF
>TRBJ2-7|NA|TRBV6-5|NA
TGTGCCAGCAGTTACTCGATAAGTTCAGGACACTCGAATCAGTACTTC
CASSYSISSGHSNQYF
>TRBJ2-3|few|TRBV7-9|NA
TGTGCCAGCAGCTTAGAGGGACGAGTCACAGATACGCAGTATTTT
CASSLEGRVTDTQYF
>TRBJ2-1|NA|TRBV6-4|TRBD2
TGTGCCACCCGACTAGCGGGAGAGCTAGGTGAGCAGTTCTTC
CATRLAGELGEQFF
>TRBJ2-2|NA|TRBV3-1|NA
TGTGCCAGCAGCCAAAGGTCCGGGGAGCTGTTTTTT
CASSQRSGELFF
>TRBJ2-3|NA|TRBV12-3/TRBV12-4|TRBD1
TGTGCCAGCAGCTCAGACAGGGGCCATACGCAGTATTTT
CASSSDRGHTQYF
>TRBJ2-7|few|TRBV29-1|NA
TGCAGCGTTGGGTCCGGGAGTGGCTACGAGCAGTACTTC
CSVGSGSGYEQYF
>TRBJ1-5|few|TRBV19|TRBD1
TGTGCCAGTAGTATCCGGGACAGGGGCAATCAGCCCCAGCATTTT
CASSIRDRGNQPQHF
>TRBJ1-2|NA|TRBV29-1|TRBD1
TGCAGCGCTGGACAGGGCCATGGCTACACCTTC
CSAGQGHGYTF
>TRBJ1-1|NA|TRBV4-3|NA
TGCGCCAGCACGGATGGGGGTTTGGGTAGGACTGAAGCTTTCTTT
CASTDGGLGRTEAFF
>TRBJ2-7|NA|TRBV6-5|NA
TGTGCCAGCAGTCCCCAGGGCCCCCGCCACGAGCAGTACTTC
CASSPQGPRHEQYF
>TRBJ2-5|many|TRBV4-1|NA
TGCGCCAGCAGCCAAAAAGACTTCCAAGAGACCCAGTACTTC
CASSQKDFQETQYF
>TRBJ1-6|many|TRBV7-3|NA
TGTGCCAGCAGCTTCTCAGGGGCCCTTAATTCACCCCTCCACTTT
CASSFSGALNSPLHF
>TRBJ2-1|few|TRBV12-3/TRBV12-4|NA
TGTGCCAGCAGTTCCGGGGCCAATGAGCAGTTCTTC
CASSSGANEQFF
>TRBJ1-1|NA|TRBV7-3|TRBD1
TGTGCCAGCAGCGCCGGACAGGGAGTTAACACTGAAGCTTTCTTT
CASSAGQGVNTEAFF
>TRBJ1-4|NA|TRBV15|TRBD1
TGTGCCACCAGCAGAGCAGGGGGAGGAAATGAAAAACTGTTTTTT
CATSRAGGGNEKLFF
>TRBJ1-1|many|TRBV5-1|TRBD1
TGCGCCAGCAGCTTGGACGGACAGGGGAACACTGAAGCTTTCTTT
CASSLDGQGNTEAFF
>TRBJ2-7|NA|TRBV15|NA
TGTGCCACCAGCAGAGGAGGATCGGACTACGAGCAGTACTTC
CATSRGGSDYEQYF
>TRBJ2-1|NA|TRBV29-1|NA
TGCAGCGTTGAAGAGGGGTACAATGAGCAGTTCTTC
CSVEEGYNEQFF
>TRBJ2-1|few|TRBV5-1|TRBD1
TGCGCCAGCAGCTTGGTCCCGGGACAGGGGGGTCCTAACAATGAGCAGTTCTTC
CASSLVPGQGGPNNEQFF
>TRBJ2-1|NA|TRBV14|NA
TGTGCCAGCAGCCAGGGGTTCAAAAGCTCCTACAATGAGCAGTTCTTC
CASSQGFKSSYNEQFF
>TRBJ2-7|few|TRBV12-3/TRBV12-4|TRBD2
TGTGCCAGCAGTCCGGGACTAGCGGGGAACTACGAGCAGTACTTC
CASSPGLAGNYEQYF
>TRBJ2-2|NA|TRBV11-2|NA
TGTGCCAGCAGAACTTGGTTAGCCATGGAGGGGGAGCTGTTTTTT
CASRTWLAMEGELFF
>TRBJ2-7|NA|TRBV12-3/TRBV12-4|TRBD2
TGTGCCAGCAGCGCCTGGGGGGGCGAGCAGTACTTC
CASSAWGGEQYF
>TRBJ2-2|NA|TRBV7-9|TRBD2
TGTGCCAGCAGCTATGGGTATAGCGGGAGTGCGAACACCGGGGAGCTGTTTTTT
CASSYGYSGSANTGELFF
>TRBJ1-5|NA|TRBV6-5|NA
TGTGCCAGCAGTTACAGGGGGAGAGGCCGGTTCGCCAATCAGCCCCAGCATTTT
CASSYRGRGRFANQPQHF
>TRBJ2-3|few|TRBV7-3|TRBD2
TGTGCCAGCAGCTCCTGTGGACTAGCGGGGGAACGATGCACAGATACGCAGTATTTT
CASSSCGLAGERCTDTQYF
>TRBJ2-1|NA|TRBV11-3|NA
TGTGCCAGCAGCTTTCGTACACCTACCTACAATGAGCAGTTCTTC
CASSFRTPTYNEQFF